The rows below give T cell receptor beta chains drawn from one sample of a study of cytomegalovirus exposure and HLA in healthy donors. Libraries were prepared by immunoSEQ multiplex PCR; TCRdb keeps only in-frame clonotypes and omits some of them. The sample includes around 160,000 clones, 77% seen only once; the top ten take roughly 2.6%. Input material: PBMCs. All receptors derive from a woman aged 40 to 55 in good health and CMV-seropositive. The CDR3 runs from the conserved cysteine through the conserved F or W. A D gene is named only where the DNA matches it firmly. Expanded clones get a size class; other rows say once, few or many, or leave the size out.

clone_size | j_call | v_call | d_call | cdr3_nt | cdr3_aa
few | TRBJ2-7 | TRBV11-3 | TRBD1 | TGTGCCAGCAGCTACGGGACAGGAGCTTACGAGCAGTACTTC | CASSYGTGAYEQYF
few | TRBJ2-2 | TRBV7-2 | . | TGTGCCAGCAGCTGGGGAGTGAACACCGGGGAGCTGTTTTTT | CASSWGVNTGELFF
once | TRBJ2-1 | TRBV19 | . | TGTGCCAGTAGTCCCGGACTCTCTAGCTCCTACAATGAGCAGTTCTTC | CASSPGLSSSYNEQFF
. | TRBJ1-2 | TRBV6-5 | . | TGTGCCAGCAGTTACTCTTGGACGGGAGAGTATGGCTACACCTTC | CASSYSWTGEYGYTF
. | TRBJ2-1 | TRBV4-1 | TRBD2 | TGCGCCAGCAGCCCACCGGGACTAGCGGGAGCTGAGCAGTTCTTC | CASSPPGLAGAEQFF
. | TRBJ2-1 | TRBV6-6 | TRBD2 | TGTGCCAGCAGTTACTCGAAGGTAGCGGGAGGTCCAGAGTTCTTC | CASSYSKVAGGPEFF
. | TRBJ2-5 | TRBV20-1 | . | TGCAGTGCTAGAGTCAAAGAGACCCAGTACTTC | CSARVKETQYF
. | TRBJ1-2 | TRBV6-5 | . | TGTGCCAGCAGTTCGACGAGGGTAATCACCTTC | CASSSTRVITF
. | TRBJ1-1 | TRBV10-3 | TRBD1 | TGTGCCATCAGCCAGGGGGGCATGAACACTGAAGCTTTCTTT | CAISQGGMNTEAFF
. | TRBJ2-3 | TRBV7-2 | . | TGTGCCAGCAGCCTATCGGGCGGGCGGCAGCGCACAGATACGCAGTATTTT | CASSLSGGRQRTDTQYF
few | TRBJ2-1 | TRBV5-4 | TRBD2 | TGTGCCAGCAGCTTCAGCAGCGGGGGGTCAAGGTTCTCCTACAATGAGCAGTTCTTC | CASSFSSGGSRFSYNEQFF
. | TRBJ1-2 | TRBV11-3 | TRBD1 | TGTGCCAGCAGCTTCGAGGGGACAGGGCGGCGCGGGAACTATGGCTACACCTTC | CASSFEGTGRRGNYGYTF
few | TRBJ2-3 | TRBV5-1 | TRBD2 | TGCGCCAGCAAGCGGGGGGGGACTAGCACAGATACGCAGTATTTT | CASKRGGTSTDTQYF
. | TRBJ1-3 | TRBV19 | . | TGTGCCAGTAGTACCCCCTCGGGGGGCCGGAACACCATATATTTT | CASSTPSGGRNTIYF
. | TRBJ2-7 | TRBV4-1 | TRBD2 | TGCGCCAGCAGCTTCCGCGGGGGTCCCTACGAGCAGTACTTC | CASSFRGGPYEQYF
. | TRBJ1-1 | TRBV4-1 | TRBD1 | TGCGCCAGCAGCCCGGACAGGGGGTTTCGGGACACTGAAGCTTTCTTT | CASSPDRGFRDTEAFF
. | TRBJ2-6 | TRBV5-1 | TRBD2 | TGCGCCAGCAGCTTGGGCGGGGGGCTCGGGGCCAACGTCCTGACTTTC | CASSLGGGLGANVLTF
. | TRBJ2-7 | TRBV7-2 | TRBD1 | TGTGCCAGCAGCCCCAGGGGGCTAGCTCTCTACGAGCAGTACTTC | CASSPRGLALYEQYF
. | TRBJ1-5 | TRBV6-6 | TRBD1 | TGTGCCACCCTAACAGGGGGCGGGAGTCAGCCCCAGCATTTT | CATLTGGGSQPQHF
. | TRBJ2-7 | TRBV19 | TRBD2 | TGTGCCAGTAGTGCCGGACTAGCGGGAATCTACGAGCAGTACTTC | CASSAGLAGIYEQYF
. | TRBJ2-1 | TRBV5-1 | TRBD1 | TGCGCCAGCAGAAAGGGGACAGGGATGGATGAGCAGTTCTTC | CASRKGTGMDEQFF
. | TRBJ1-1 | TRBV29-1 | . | TGCAGCGTCCAGGGGTCGGCGAGTATCGGGTTCTTT | CSVQGSASIGFF
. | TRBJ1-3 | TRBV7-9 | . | TGTGCCAGCAGCCCACCGGTCGGAAACACCATATATTTT | CASSPPVGNTIYF
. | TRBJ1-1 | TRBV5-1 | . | TGCGCCAGCAGCTTACGGGCGACGGGGGAGAACACTGAAGCTTTCTTT | CASSLRATGENTEAFF
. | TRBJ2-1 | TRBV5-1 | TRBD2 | TGCGCCAGCAGCTTGGGGAGCGGGAGCCACAATGAGCAGTTCTTC | CASSLGSGSHNEQFF
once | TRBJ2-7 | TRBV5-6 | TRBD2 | TGTGCCAGCAGCCTACTAGCGGGGGGGCTCGCCGAGCAGTACTTC | CASSLLAGGLAEQYF
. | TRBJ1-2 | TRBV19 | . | TGTGCCAGTACCCCAGAGGGCTATGGCTACACCTTC | CASTPEGYGYTF
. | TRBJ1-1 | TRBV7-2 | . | TGTGCCAGCAGCTGGTCAGGACAGCCCAACACTGAAGCTTTCTTT | CASSWSGQPNTEAFF